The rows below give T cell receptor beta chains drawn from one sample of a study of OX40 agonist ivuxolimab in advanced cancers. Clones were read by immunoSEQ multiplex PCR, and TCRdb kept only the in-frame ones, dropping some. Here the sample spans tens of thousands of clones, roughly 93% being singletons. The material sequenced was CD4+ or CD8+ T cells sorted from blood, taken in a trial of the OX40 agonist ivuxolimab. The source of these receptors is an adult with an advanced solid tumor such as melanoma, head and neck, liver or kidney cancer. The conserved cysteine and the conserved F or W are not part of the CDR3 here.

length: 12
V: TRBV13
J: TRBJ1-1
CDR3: ASSSWTGNTEAF

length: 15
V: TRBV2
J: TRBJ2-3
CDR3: ASSDPRRGSFTDTQY

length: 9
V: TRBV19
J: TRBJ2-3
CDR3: ASSLGDTQY

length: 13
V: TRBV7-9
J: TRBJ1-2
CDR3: ASSSSWGPNYGYT

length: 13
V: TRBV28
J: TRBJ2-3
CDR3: ASSFTEAGTDTQY

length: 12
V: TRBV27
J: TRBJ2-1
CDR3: ASSSRDRGGEQF

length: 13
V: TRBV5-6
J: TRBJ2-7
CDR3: ASSKDSLVRYEQY

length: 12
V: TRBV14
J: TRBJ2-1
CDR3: ASSQDIVRREEF

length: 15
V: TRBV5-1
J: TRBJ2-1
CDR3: ASSPTSGRRSYNEQF

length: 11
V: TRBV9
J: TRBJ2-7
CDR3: ASSWAESYEQY

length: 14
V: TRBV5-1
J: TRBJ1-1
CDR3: ASSLGTGGARTEAF

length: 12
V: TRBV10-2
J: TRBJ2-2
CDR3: ASRGQENTGELF

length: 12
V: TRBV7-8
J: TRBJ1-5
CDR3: ASSFGQEDQPQH

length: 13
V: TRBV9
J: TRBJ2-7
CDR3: ASSVEFGGAYEQY

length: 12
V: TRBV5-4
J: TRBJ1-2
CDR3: ASSPGGQAYGYT

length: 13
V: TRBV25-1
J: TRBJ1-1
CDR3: ASSEPDRGNTEAF

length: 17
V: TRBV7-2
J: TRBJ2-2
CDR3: ASSVGQAVALGNTGELF

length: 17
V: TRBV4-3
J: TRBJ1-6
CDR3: ASSQDIGAMDRDNSPLH

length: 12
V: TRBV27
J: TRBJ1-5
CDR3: ASQTGNSNQPQH

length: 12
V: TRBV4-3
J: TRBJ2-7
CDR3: ASSQGGGPYEQY

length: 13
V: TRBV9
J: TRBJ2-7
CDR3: ASSVDGSLTYEQY

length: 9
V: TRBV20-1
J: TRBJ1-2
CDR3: SADRGDGYT

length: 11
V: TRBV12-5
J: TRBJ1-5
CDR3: ASGPSGNQPQH

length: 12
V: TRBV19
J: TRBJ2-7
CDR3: ASSVGQGAYEQY

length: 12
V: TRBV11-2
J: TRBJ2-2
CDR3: ASRGDTGSGELF

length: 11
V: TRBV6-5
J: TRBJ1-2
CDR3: ASSYLDTRGYT

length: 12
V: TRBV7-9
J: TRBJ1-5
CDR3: ASSQGRFNQPQH

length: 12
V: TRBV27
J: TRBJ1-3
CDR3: ASSPQGAWNTIY

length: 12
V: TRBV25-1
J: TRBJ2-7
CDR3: ASRGGRMHYEQY

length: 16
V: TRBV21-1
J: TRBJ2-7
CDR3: ASTSSLLPGHKTREQY

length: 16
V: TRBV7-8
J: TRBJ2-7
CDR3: ASSLLGTSGNRWYEQY

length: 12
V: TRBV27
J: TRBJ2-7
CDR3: ASRPLEGSYEQY

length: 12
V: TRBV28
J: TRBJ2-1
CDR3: ASGEGFSYNEQF

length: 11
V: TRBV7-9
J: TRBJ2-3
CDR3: ASSRGVTDTQY

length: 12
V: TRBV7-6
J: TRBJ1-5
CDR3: ASSLSSSNQPQH

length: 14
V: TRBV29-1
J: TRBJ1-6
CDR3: SVEGGDRNYNSPLH